This is a list of T cell receptor beta chains from one sample in a study of blood T cell repertoires in COVID-19. Generated by immunoSEQ multiplex PCR, the TCRdb table keeps only in-frame clones and is missing some. The repertoire includes roughly 38,000 clones, about 80% of them detected once, and roughly 8.7% sits in the top ten. Material for sequencing was peripheral blood. The receptors were gathered from a man between 65 and 85 years old with active or convalescent COVID-19. Each CDR3 is given with its conserved first and last residue. D genes are given only for firm matches. Only part of the rows carry a size: once, few, many, or a class if the clone is expanded.

d_gene	j_gene	v_gene	abundance	CDR3nt	CDR3aa
NA	TRBJ2-1	TRBV28	NA	TGTGCCAGCAGCCACACGACAGGCAGCTCCTACAATGAGCAGTTCTTC	CASSHTTGSSYNEQFF
TRBD2	TRBJ2-1	TRBV7-2	once	TGTGCCAGCAGCTCCGGTCTAGCGGGGGTCATTGAGCAGTTCTTC	CASSSGLAGVIEQFF
NA	TRBJ2-3	TRBV27	NA	TGTGCCAGCAGTTTATTCGGACTAGATACGCAGTATTTT	CASSLFGLDTQYF
NA	TRBJ2-5	TRBV30	once	TGTGCCTGGAGTATGAACAGTCCACAAGAGACCCAGTACTTC	CAWSMNSPQETQYF
TRBD1	TRBJ1-3	TRBV5-1	NA	TGCGCCAGCAGCTGGGGACAGGGGTTGACTGGAAACACCATATATTTT	CASSWGQGLTGNTIYF
NA	TRBJ2-1	TRBV10-3	NA	TGTGCCATCAGCCGGACTGACCTGGGAGTTAGCTCCTACAATGAGCAGTTCTTC	CAISRTDLGVSSYNEQFF
NA	TRBJ2-1	TRBV3-1/TRBV3-2	NA	TGTGCCAGCAGCCGCGTGAGACAGTTCCAGTTCTTC	CASSRVRQFQFF
NA	TRBJ2-7	TRBV27	NA	TGTGCCAGCAGGAAACCAGCCTACGAGCAGTACTTC	CASRKPAYEQYF
NA	TRBJ2-2	TRBV28	NA	TGTGCCAGCAGTTTATGGGGGGGCACCGGGGAGCTGTTTTTT	CASSLWGGTGELFF
NA	TRBJ2-3	TRBV18	NA	TGTGCCAGCTCACCCGGCAGGGGCCCAGATACGCAGTATTTT	CASSPGRGPDTQYF
NA	TRBJ2-1	TRBV11-2	NA	TGTGCCAGCAGCCACCACGGGAAGGCTAGCTCCTACAATGAGCAGTTCTTC	CASSHHGKASSYNEQFF
NA	TRBJ1-2	TRBV10-3	NA	TGTGCCATCGAAGGGAGTTCAGGCTACACCTTC	CAIEGSSGYTF
TRBD1	TRBJ2-3	TRBV11-3	NA	TGTGCCAGCAGCTTAGAAGGGACAGGGGCAGATACGCAGTATTTT	CASSLEGTGADTQYF
TRBD1	TRBJ1-1	TRBV28	NA	TGTGCCAGCAGTTTTTTGGACAGGTGGGGCACTGAAGCTTTCTTT	CASSFLDRWGTEAFF
NA	TRBJ2-3	TRBV2	once	TGTGCCAGCAGTGGTCTAAGCGTCACAGATACGCAGTATTTT	CASSGLSVTDTQYF
TRBD1	TRBJ1-6	TRBV5-4	NA	TGTGCCAGCAGCCGGAGACAGGGCTCCTATAATTCACCCCTCCACTTT	CASSRRQGSYNSPLHF
NA	TRBJ1-6	TRBV28	few	TGTGCCAGCAGCCCCCCCGGGGGGTTCTATAATTCACCCCTCCACTTT	CASSPPGGFYNSPLHF
NA	TRBJ1-2	TRBV3-1/TRBV3-2	NA	TGTGCCAGCAGCCAGGACTCAACAACCCGCGGCTATGGCTACACCTTC	CASSQDSTTRGYGYTF
NA	TRBJ2-3	TRBV29-1	NA	TGCAGCGTTGCCCCCACATGGACTAGCACAGATACGCAGTATTTT	CSVAPTWTSTDTQYF
NA	TRBJ1-6	TRBV4-1	NA	TGCGCCAGCAGCCAAGGATCCAGGTTCGATTCACCCCTCCACTTT	CASSQGSRFDSPLHF
TRBD2	TRBJ2-1	TRBV28	NA	TGTGCCAGCAGATCTCCGGGACTAGCGGTTTTCTCCTACAATGAGCAGTTCTTC	CASRSPGLAVFSYNEQFF
TRBD2	TRBJ2-5	TRBV19	NA	TGTGCCAGTGGGCTAGCGGGCTCCCAAGAGACCCAGTACTTC	CASGLAGSQETQYF
TRBD2	TRBJ2-3	TRBV28	NA	TGTGCCAGCAGTAGCGGGGGCTCAGGAAGGTATACGCAGTATTTT	CASSSGGSGRYTQYF
TRBD1	TRBJ1-4	TRBV6-5	NA	TGTGCCAGCACCCAACCGGGACAGGGACCCGAAAAACTGTTTTTT	CASTQPGQGPEKLFF
TRBD2	TRBJ2-1	TRBV27	NA	TGTGCCAGCAGTAATGGCCCCGGGGGGGTTTCCTACAATGAGCAGTTCTTC	CASSNGPGGVSYNEQFF
NA	TRBJ2-7	TRBV5-6	NA	TGTGCCAGCAGCTCCAGCGGCGAGCAGTACTTC	CASSSSGEQYF
TRBD1	TRBJ2-3	TRBV12-5	NA	TGTGCTAGTGGTCGAGACAGGGGGTTGACAGATACGCAGTATTTT	CASGRDRGLTDTQYF
TRBD2	TRBJ2-1	TRBV25-1	NA	TGTGCCAGCAGTCAGCGGGGGGCCTACAATGAGCAGTTCTTC	CASSQRGAYNEQFF
TRBD1	TRBJ2-3	TRBV19	NA	TGTGCCAGTAGGGGGACAGGGGCAGGAGATACGCAGTATTTT	CASRGTGAGDTQYF
NA	TRBJ2-6	TRBV5-1	NA	TGCGCCAGCAGCTTGGCCTCAGGTGGCGTCCTGACTTTC	CASSLASGGVLTF
TRBD1	TRBJ1-2	TRBV30	NA	TGTGCCTGGAGGGAACGGGGACAGGCTTTTGGCTACACCTTC	CAWRERGQAFGYTF
NA	TRBJ2-2	TRBV6-6	NA	TGTGCCAGCAGTTACTCGACCAGGGTCTCCGGGGAGCTGTTTTTT	CASSYSTRVSGELFF
NA	TRBJ2-2	TRBV7-9	NA	TGTGCCAGCAGCTTAGGTCTCGGCGGGGAGCTGTTTTTT	CASSLGLGGELFF
NA	TRBJ2-7	TRBV30	NA	TGTGCCTGGAGTTCCCAAATCGGCTCCTACGAGCAGTACTTC	CAWSSQIGSYEQYF
NA	TRBJ1-2	TRBV9	NA	TGTGCCAGCAGCGTAGGAGTGCAACACTATGGCTACACCTTC	CASSVGVQHYGYTF
NA	TRBJ1-4	TRBV2	NA	TGTGCCAGCTCCACGAAGGCCCTAAGGGGCGAAAAACTGTTTTTT	CASSTKALRGEKLFF
NA	TRBJ1-6	TRBV30	NA	TGTGCCTGGAGTGCGGACACCAATAATTCACCCCTCCACTTT	CAWSADTNNSPLHF
NA	TRBJ1-2	TRBV6-6	few	TGTGCCAGCAGTTACTCGGAGGGAAGCTATGGCTACACCTTC	CASSYSEGSYGYTF
TRBD2	TRBJ2-2	TRBV5-1	NA	TGCGCCAGCAGCTGGGGACTAGCTGGCACCGGGGAGCTGTTTTTT	CASSWGLAGTGELFF
TRBD1	TRBJ1-5	TRBV28	NA	TGTGCCAGCACCCTCGTACCGGGACAGAATCAGCCCCAGCATTTT	CASTLVPGQNQPQHF
NA	TRBJ2-7	TRBV19	NA	TGTGCCAGTAGTCCGGTGGGGGCATCTCTGGAGCAGTACTTC	CASSPVGASLEQYF
NA	TRBJ2-7	TRBV28	few	TGTGCCAGCACCTTAAGGGTCAGGGAAGGGTTATACTTC	CASTLRVREGLYF